This T cell receptor (beta chain) was captured in a study of cytomegalovirus exposure and HLA in healthy donors. For the study at large: A prior study identified approximately 120 million unique TCR beta sequences from roughly 170 million T cells. Overall study results and limits: Productive rates of about 87% or about 30% were seen for most TCR beta V segments in an earlier analysis. Researchers reported from a later analysis that most CMV-associated TCR beta chains appeared HLA-restricted.

V lost 5 bases and J 4 bases, leaving 13 bases between the germline ends. This CDR3 comprises 14 residues. Germline CDR1 and CDR2: SGHAT and FQDESV (reference sequence). PCR involved 60 Vbeta and 13 Jbeta primers. Measured with immunoSEQ multiplex PCR; TCRdb has only the in-frame clones, and not every one. The repertoire holds roughly 200,000 clones, with around 78% as singletons. About this clone: Antigen: not known.

Material for sequencing was PBMCs. The V call is TRBV11-1, the J call TRBJ2-3, with a weak D call TRBD2 (5 bases). The source is a woman in her twenties or thirties in good health and CMV-seropositive. The CDR3 region has the DNA TGTGCCAGCAGCCCGGGGATCGCCGCAGATACGCAGTATTTT. Amino acids: CASSPGIAADTQYF.